This T cell receptor (beta chain) was sequenced for a study of blood T cell repertoires in COVID-19. The wider study: The cDNA or gDNA used as material had been derived from T cells, B-cell-depleted T cells, or PBMCs.

The CDR3 runs 13 residues. With 3 bases clipped from V and 13 bases from J, the junction kept 9 bases outside the gene matches. Germline CDR1 reads KGHSH; CDR2 reads LQKENI. Authors' analysis steps: Scientists estimated how many nucleated cells there were by amplifying reference gene primers. The data were produced by immunoSEQ multiplex PCR, yet TCRdb's version contains in-frame clones alone and is incomplete. For V, J and clone size, that table is used; D and trimming come from the DNA. In the table there are 37,000 or so clones, roughly 89% of which are singletons. The sequenced sample was peripheral blood. The clonotype comes from a human donor in a cohort sampled during active COVID-19. This rearrangement joins TRBV18 to TRBJ2-7; 10 bases align to TRBD1. In nucleotides, the CDR3 is TGTGCCAGCTCACCTTCCGGGGACAGGGGTATATACTTC. This encodes CASSPSGDRGIYF.